Following are 17 T cell receptor beta chains from one sample sequenced in a study of T cell responses to AZD1222 COVID-19 vaccine. The protocol was immunoSEQ multiplex PCR, while the TCRdb copy is restricted to in-frame clones and leaves out a portion. Among around 140,000 clones listed, almost 90% were seen once. Sequencing was performed on peripheral blood, taken 28 days after the second AZD1222 dose. These receptors were collected from an adult who received the AZD1222 COVID-19 vaccine.

This chain uses TRBV28 with TRBJ1-2, with a possible D match to TRBD1 (5 bases). Trimming shortened V by 8 bases and J by 2 bases, and 9 bases separated the two germline ends. The CDR3 has 12 amino acids. Germline-derived CDR1 and CDR2 are MDHEN and SYDVKM. In nucleotides, the CDR3 is TGTGCCAGCTGGGGCCGCAACTATGGCTACACCTTC. Protein product: CASWGRNYGYTF.

The gene calls are TRBV21-1 and TRBJ1-5; the D call in the table, TRBD1, was not verified against the DNA. TRBV21-1 is classified as a pseudogene. The CDR3 is made up of 14 amino acids. The CDR3 reads CARGHRGENQPQHF. CDR3 DNA sequence: TGTGCCAGGGGTCACAGGGGTGAGAATCAGCCCCAGCATTTT.

The chain has TRBV6-5 and TRBJ1-2, with TRBD1 matching over 7 bases. Germline V CDR1 and CDR2: MNHEY, SVGAGI. Trimming removed 0 bases from V and 5 bases from J; junction bases left unmatched: 6. The CDR3 runs to 15 residues. The CDR3 DNA reads TGTGCCAGCAGTTACTCGTACAGGGGAGGGTATGGCTACACCTTC. Translation gives CASSYSYRGGYGYTF.

This chain links TRBV9 with TRBJ1-1; D perhaps matches TRBD1 (6 bases). The germline CDR1 and CDR2 sequences are SGDLS and YYNGEE. Trimming left V 3 bases short and J 6 bases short, with 18 bases between. The CDR3 sequence is 15 residues long. CDR3 nucleotides: TGTGCCAGCAGCGCCGAAACAGGGCAAAACCCTGAAGCTTTCTTT. It yields the protein CASSAETGQNPEAFF.

This clone has just one count. The chain carries TRBV7-9 and TRBJ1-1; a possible D gene is TRBD1 (6 bases). This CDR3 contains 12 residues. V lost 5 bases and J lost 14, with 18 bases in between. Germline V gene sequence: CDR1 SEHNR, CDR2 FQNEAQ (reference sequence). Here the CDR3 DNA reads TGTGCCAGCAGCCGTCGGACAGACCCAGGGTTCTTT. This encodes CASSRRTDPGFF.

The chain has TRBV9 and TRBJ2-5; 8 bases agree with TRBD1. V dropped 0 bases and J dropped 7; count of bases not matched to a gene: 8. The CDR3 is 15 residues long. The V gene's germline CDR1 is SGDLS and CDR2 YYNGEE. Here the CDR3 DNA reads TGTGCCAGCAGCGTAGCCCTGGACAGGGAAGGGACCCAGTACTTC. It encodes CASSVALDREGTQYF.

This sequence joins TRBV2 and TRBJ2-1, with 11 bases matching TRBD1. Germline V gene data show CDR1 as SNHLY and CDR2 as FYNNEI. The CDR3 is made up of 16 amino acids. V lost 1 base and J lost 9; bases outside the gene matches: 8. This CDR3 is CASSEVGQGAMVEQFF. CDR3 DNA sequence: TGTGCCAGCAGTGAAGTTGGACAGGGGGCCATGGTTGAGCAGTTCTTC.

V is TRBV13 and J is TRBJ2-5; possibly TRBD2 for D (6 bases). Trimming shortened V by 1 base and J by 2 bases, and 8 bases separated the two germline ends. CDR1 PRHDT and CDR2 FYEKMQ come from the germline V gene (reference sequence). The CDR3 contains 14 residues. The CDR3 DNA reads TGTGCCAGCAGCTTAGCGGGGGAGCAAGAGACCCAGTACTTC. Translation gives CASSLAGEQETQYF.

The V call is TRBV28, the J call TRBJ2-5; 10 nucleotides agree with TRBD1. V lost 3 bases, J lost 2 bases, and 6 bases stayed unmatched. Germline CDR1 is MDHEN and CDR2 is SYDVKM. The CDR3 consists of 16 residues. CDR3 sequence reads: CASSFSGTGVQETQYF. CDR3 bases: TGTGCCAGCAGTTTCTCCGGGACAGGGGTTCAAGAGACCCAGTACTTC. Filled out from reference TRBV28 and TRBJ2-5, the complete variable domain reads DVKVTQSSRYLVKRTGEKVFLECVQDMDHENMFWYRQDPGLGLRLIYFSYDVKMKEKGDIPEGYSVSREKKERFSLILESASTNQTSMYLCASSFSGTGVQETQYFGPGTRLLVL.

The chain recombines TRBV11-2 with TRBJ2-5; 10 bases line up with TRBD1. With 8 bases clipped from V and 7 bases from J, the junction kept 13 bases outside the gene matches. Germline V CDR1 and CDR2: SGHAT, FQNNGV. This CDR3 spans 15 amino acids. The CDR3 nucleotides are TGTGCCAGCGACCGGGACAGGGGCCCCCCGGGGACCCAGTACTTC. Amino acid sequence: CASDRDRGPPGTQYF.

This clone was observed a single time. CDR3 loop: CASSYGTSGRYEQFF. The CDR3 DNA reads TGTGCCAGCAGCTATGGGACTAGCGGGAGGTATGAGCAGTTCTTC. The chain couples TRBV7-2 to TRBJ2-1; 15 nucleotides line up with TRBD2. This CDR3 has 15 residues. Germline CDR1 reads SGHTA; CDR2 reads FQGNSA. J was trimmed by 8 bases and V by 4 bases; bases with no gene match: 3.

V usage is TRBV6-2 or TRBV6-3 and J usage is TRBJ2-1; weak D call: TRBD2 (5 bases). V was trimmed by 0 bases and J by 6 bases, leaving 15 bases between them. The CDR3 has 16 residues. The germline gives CDR1 MNHEY, CDR2 SVGEGT. The CDR3 DNA follows: TGTGCCAGCAGTTACTCGGGAAGGGCGGGCGGCAATGAGCAGTTCTTC. The encoded protein is CASSYSGRAGGNEQFF.

The chain couples TRBV11-1 to TRBJ2-3; D unclear. From germline, CDR1 is SGHAT and CDR2 FQDESV (reference sequence). The CDR3 sequence is 14 residues long. V lost 3 bases, J lost 2 bases, and 9 bases lay in between. The chain's CDR3 is CASSFEKLTDTQYF. DNA for the CDR3: TGTGCCAGCAGCTTTGAGAAACTCACAGATACGCAGTATTTT.

The V and J genes are TRBV5-1 and TRBJ1-3; no definite D call. Germline CDR1 SGHRS, CDR2 YFSETQ. Trimming left V 1 base short and J 1 base short, with 3 bases between. The CDR3 runs 13 residues. The CDR3 DNA sequence: TGCGCCAGCAGCTTGTCGTCTGGAAACACCATATATTTT. Translation: CASSLSSGNTIYF.

This clone was counted at least ten times. The V call is TRBV11-2, the J call TRBJ2-1, with 12 bases identical to TRBD2. The trim removed 5 bases at V and 9 bases at J, leaving 11 bases unmatched. The CDR3 totals 16 residues. Germline V gene lookup returns CDR1 SGHAT and CDR2 FQNNGV. CDR3 nucleotides: TGTGCCAGCAGCCCTTTCGGGGCTAGCGGGAGGGCTGAGCAGTTCTTC. Translating it yields CASSPFGASGRAEQFF. The variable domain in full, with the rest retrieved from reference TRBV11-2 and TRBJ2-1, is EAGVAQSPRYKIIEKRQSVAFWCNPISGHATLYWYQQILGQGPKLLIQFQNNGVVDDSQLPKDRFSAERLKGVDSTLKIQPAKLEDSAVYLCASSPFGASGRAEQFFGPGTRLTVL.

The chain carries TRBV7-3 and TRBJ2-7; tentatively, D is TRBD2 (5 bases). The germline V gene has CDR1 SGHTA and CDR2 FQGTGA. Trimming took off 2 bases at V and 4 bases at J, with 9 bases between the two ends. This CDR3 has 13 residues. The CDR3 reads CASSLVPGYEQYF. In DNA, the CDR3 is TGTGCCAGCAGCTTAGTCCCGGGGTACGAGCAGTACTTC.

This chain uses TRBV6-6 with TRBJ1-4; 7 bases line up with TRBD1. V dropped 8 bases and J dropped 0; count of bases not matched to a gene: 9. The CDR3 length is 16 residues. From germline, CDR1 is MNHNY and CDR2 SVGAGI (reference sequence). The CDR3 here is CASSSRRGATNEKLFF. The CDR3 coding sequence is TGTGCCAGCTCCTCTCGCAGGGGGGCAACTAATGAAAAACTGTTTTTT.